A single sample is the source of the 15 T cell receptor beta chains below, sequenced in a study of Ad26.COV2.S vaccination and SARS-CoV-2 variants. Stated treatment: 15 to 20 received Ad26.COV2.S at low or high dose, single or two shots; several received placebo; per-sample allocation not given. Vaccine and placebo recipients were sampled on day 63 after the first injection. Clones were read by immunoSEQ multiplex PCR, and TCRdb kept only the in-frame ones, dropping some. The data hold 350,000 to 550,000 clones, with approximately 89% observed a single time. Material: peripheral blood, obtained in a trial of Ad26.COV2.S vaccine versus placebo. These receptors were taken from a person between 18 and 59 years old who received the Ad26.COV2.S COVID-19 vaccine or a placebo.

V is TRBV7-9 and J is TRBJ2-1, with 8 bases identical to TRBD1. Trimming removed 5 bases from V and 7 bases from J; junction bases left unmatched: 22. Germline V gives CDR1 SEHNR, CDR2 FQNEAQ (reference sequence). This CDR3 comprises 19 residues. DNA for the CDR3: TGTGCCAGCAGCCCAGACAGGGGTACTAGGCCCGCCGGGTCAAATGAGCAGTTCTTC. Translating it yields CASSPDRGTRPAGSNEQFF. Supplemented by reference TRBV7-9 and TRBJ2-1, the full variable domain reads DTGVSQNPRHKITKRGQNVTFRCDPISEHNRLYWYRQTLGQGPEFLTYFQNEAQLEKSRLLSDRFSAERPKGSFSTLEIQRTEQGDSAMYLCASSPDRGTRPAGSNEQFFGPGTRLTVL.

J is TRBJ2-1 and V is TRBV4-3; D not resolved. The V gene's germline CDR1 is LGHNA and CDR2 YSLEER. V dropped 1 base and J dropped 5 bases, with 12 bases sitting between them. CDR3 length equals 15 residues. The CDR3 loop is CASSQVEWSDNEQFF. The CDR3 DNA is TGCGCCAGCAGCCAAGTTGAATGGTCCGACAATGAGCAGTTCTTC.

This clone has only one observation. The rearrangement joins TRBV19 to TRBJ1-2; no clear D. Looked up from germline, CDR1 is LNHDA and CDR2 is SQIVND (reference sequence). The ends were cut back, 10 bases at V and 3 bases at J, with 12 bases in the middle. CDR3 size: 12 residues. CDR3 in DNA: TGTGCCACCCTAGAGTGGGACTATGGCTACACCTTC. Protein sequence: CATLEWDYGYTF.

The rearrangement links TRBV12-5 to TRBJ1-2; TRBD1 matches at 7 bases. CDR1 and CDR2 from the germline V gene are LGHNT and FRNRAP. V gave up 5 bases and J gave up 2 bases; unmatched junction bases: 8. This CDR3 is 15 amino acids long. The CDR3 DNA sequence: TGTGCTAGTGGTCCCTCCAGGGACAGCAACTATGGCTACACCTTC. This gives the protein CASGPSRDSNYGYTF.

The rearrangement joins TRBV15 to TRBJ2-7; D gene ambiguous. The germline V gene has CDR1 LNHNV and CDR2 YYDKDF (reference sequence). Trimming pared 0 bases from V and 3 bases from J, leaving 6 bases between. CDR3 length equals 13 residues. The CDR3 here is CATSRDVGYEQYF. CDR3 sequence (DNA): TGTGCCACCAGCAGAGATGTAGGCTACGAGCAGTACTTC.

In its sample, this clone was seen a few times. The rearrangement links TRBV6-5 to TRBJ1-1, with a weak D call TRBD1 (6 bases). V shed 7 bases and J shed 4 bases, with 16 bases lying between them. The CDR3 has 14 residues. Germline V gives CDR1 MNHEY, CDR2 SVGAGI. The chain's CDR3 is CASNHPTGSTEAFF. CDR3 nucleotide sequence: TGTGCCAGCAATCACCCTACAGGGAGCACTGAAGCTTTCTTT.

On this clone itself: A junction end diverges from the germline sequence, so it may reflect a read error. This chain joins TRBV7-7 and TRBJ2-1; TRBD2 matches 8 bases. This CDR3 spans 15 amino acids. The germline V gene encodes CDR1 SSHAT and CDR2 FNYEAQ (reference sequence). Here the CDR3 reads CASSLAGSSYNEQFF. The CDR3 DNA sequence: TGTGCTAGCAGCTTAGCGGGAAGCTCCTACAATGAGCAGTTCTTC.

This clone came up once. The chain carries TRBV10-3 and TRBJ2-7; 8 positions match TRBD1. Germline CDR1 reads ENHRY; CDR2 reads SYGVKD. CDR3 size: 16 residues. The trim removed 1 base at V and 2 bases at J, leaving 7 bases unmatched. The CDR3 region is CAISEYIGDRPYEQYF. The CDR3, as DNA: TGTGCCATCAGTGAGTATATAGGGGACAGGCCCTACGAGCAGTACTTC.

The DNA of the CDR3 is TGTGCCAGCTCACCAAATCGACAGGGTGGCTCTTACGAGCAGTACTTC. Protein: CASSPNRQGGSYEQYF. V gene TRBV18 combines with J gene TRBJ2-7, with 7 nucleotides matching TRBD1. The CDR3 totals 16 residues. The germline CDR1 and CDR2 sequences are KGHSH and LQKENI. Trimming at V came to 2 bases and at J to 4 bases, leaving 11 bases not matched to a gene.

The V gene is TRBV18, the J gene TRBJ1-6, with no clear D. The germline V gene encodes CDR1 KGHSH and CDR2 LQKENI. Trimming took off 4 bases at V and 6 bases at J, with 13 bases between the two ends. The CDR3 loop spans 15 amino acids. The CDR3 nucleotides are TGTGCCAGCTCACTAGTCACAGAGCTTAATTCACCCCTCCACTTT. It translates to CASSLVTELNSPLHF.

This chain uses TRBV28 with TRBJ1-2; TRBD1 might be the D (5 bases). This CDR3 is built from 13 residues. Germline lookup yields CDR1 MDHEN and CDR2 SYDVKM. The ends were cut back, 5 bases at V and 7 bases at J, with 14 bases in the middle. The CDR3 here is CASSGAGRRGYTF. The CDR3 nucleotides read TGTGCCAGCAGTGGGGCGGGGCGGCGTGGCTACACCTTC.

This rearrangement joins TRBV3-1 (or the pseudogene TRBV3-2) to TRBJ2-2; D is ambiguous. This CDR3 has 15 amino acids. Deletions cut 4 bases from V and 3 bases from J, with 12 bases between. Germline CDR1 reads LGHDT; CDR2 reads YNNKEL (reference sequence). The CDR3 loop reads CASSPTTLYTGELFF. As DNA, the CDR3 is TGTGCCAGCAGCCCCACGACTCTTTACACCGGGGAGCTGTTTTTT.

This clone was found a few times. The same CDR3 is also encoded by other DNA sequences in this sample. The CDR3 DNA reads as TGTGCCAGCAGCCTTCCGACAGCTAGCTATGGCTACACCTTC. It translates to CASSLPTASYGYTF. The gene calls are TRBV7-9 and TRBJ1-2; D perhaps matches TRBD1 (5 bases). The CDR3 length is 14 residues. Germline-derived CDR1 and CDR2 are SEHNR and FQNEAQ (reference sequence). V was clipped by 5 bases and J by 4 bases, with 14 bases between them.

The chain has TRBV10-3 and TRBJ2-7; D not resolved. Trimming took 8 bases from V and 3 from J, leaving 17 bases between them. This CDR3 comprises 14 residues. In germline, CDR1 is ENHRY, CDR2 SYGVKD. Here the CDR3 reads CAISAAFNLYEQYF. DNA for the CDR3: TGTGCCATCTCCGCGGCTTTTAATCTCTACGAGCAGTACTTC.

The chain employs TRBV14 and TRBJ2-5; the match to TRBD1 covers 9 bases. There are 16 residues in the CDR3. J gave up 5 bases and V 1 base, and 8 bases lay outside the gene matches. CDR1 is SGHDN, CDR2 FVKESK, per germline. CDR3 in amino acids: CASSQAGTGMPETQYF. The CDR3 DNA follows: TGTGCCAGCAGCCAAGCCGGGACAGGGATGCCGGAGACCCAGTACTTC. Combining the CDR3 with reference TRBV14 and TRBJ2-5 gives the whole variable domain EAGVTQFPSHSVIEKGQTVTLRCDPISGHDNLYWYRRVMGKEIKFLLHFVKESKQDESGMPNNRFLAERTGGTYSTLKVQPAELEDSGVYFCASSQAGTGMPETQYFGPGTRLLVL.